The 2 T cell receptor beta chains reported below all come from one sample, sequenced in a study of blood T cell repertoires in COVID-19. Sequencing was performed with immunoSEQ multiplex PCR; in TCRdb, only in-frame clones are kept and a portion is missing. The repertoire consists of 200,000 to 250,000 clones, with around 86% occurring once and the leading ten covering 3% to 4%. The sequencing sample was made of PBMCs or T cells enriched from blood (not recorded which). These receptor sequences come from a woman aged 35 to 49 with acute COVID-19.

The V call is TRBV2, the J call TRBJ1-5; D unclear. The CDR3 is 13 residues long. Trimming removed 6 bases from V and 0 bases from J, with 6 bases in between. Germline V gene data show CDR1 as SNHLY and CDR2 as FYNNEI. This CDR3 is CASRQDSNQPQHF. CDR3 DNA: TGTGCCAGCAGGCAGGATAGCAATCAGCCCCAGCATTTT.

This clone was seen a handful of times. The chain couples TRBV7-9 to TRBJ2-2; 14 nucleotides align to TRBD2. Germline trimming cut 3 bases from V and 7 bases from J; bases unmatched to any gene: 7. The CDR3 is 17 residues long. Germline CDR1 is SEHNR and CDR2 is FQNEAQ (reference sequence). The CDR3 nucleotides are TGTGCCAGCAGCTTTCATTTGGGACTAGCGGGAGACGGGGAGCTGTTTTTT. Its protein is CASSFHLGLAGDGELFF.